The clone carrying this T cell receptor (beta chain) was counted once. Generated by immunoSEQ multiplex PCR, the TCRdb table keeps only in-frame clones and is missing some. The table lists under 70,000 clones, around 92% of them singletons, with approximately 2% in the top ten. V shed 3 bases and J 7 bases; nucleotides not matched to a gene: 5. The CDR3 loop spans 14 amino acids. In germline, CDR1 is MNHEY, CDR2 SMNVEV (reference sequence). The data were obtained in a study of T cell changes during pregnancy in multiple sclerosis. The sample in question was peripheral blood, obtained in the third trimester of pregnancy. The TCR comes from a female donor in good health, enrolled as a control in a pregnancy study. This chain links TRBV27 with TRBJ2-1, with 8 nucleotides matching TRBD2. CDR3 nucleotide sequence: TGTGCCAGCAGTTTGGGACTAGGGGTAAATGAGCAGTTCTTC. Translating gives CASSLGLGVNEQFF.